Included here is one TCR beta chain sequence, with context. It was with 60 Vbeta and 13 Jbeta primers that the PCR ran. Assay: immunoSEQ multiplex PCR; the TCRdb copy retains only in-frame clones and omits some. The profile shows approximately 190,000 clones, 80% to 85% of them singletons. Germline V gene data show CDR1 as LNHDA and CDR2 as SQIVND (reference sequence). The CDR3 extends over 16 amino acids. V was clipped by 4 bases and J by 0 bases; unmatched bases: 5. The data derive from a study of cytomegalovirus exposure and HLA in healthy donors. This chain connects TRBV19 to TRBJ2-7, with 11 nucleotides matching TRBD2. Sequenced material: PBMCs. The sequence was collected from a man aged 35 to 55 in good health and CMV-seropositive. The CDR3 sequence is CASSTLSGGASYEQYF. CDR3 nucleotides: TGTGCCAGTAGTACCCTTAGCGGGGGGGCCTCCTACGAGCAGTACTTC.